A single T cell receptor beta chain is shown here with its context. Germline assignment: CDR1 GTSNPN and CDR2 SVGIG (reference sequence). V was pared by 3 bases and J by 0 bases, with 22 bases of the junction left unmatched. This CDR3 has 22 residues. The sample comes from a study of blood T cell repertoires in COVID-19. The data were produced by immunoSEQ multiplex PCR, yet TCRdb's version contains in-frame clones alone and is incomplete. The sample lists over 90,000 clones; roughly 84% were seen once. The receptor was isolated from a human donor in a cohort sampled during active COVID-19. The genes are TRBV30 and TRBJ2-6; 8 positions match TRBD1. The sample comprised peripheral blood. The CDR3 is CAWSPTETLGDRLYSGANVLTF. CDR3 bases: TGTGCCTGGAGCCCCACGGAAACCCTCGGGGACAGGTTATACTCTGGGGCCAACGTCCTGACTTTC.